This TCR beta chain was retrieved from a study of regulatory T cells in long-lasting Graves disease. According to the study, TCR beta libraries were built with iRepertoire HTBI primers and CDR3-region Arm-PCR. TCRdb reprocessed the multiplex PCR reads with MiXCR, giving one entry per CDR3 protein. The sample includes about 540,000 distinct CDR3 sequences, around an eighth of them seen just once. Germline lookup yields CDR1 SGHAT and CDR2 FQNNGV. The V and J ends lost 5 bases and 0 bases respectively, with 18 bases between them. CDR3 length: 17 residues. As to time point: newly diagnosed GD, antithyroid drugs for less than 3 months. PBMCs provided the RNA from which the TCR library was made. The same specimen was also included in a second study, on T cells in Graves' hyperthyroidism and ophthalmopathy.

The source was peripheral blood mononuclear cells (PBMCs), collected at new diagnosis, from a patient treated with antithyroid drugs. This clonotype was sampled from a man younger than 40 with Graves disease. The V and J genes are TRBV11-2 and TRBJ2-3; D is unresolved. The CDR3 sequence is CASSQELSFTSTDTQYF. The CDR3 DNA reads TGTGCCAGCAGCCAAGAACTCTCATTTACTAGCACAGATACGCAGTATTTT.